Following are 4 T cell receptor beta chains from one sample sequenced in a study of STAT5B mutations in CD4+ large granular lymphocyte leukemia. This table comes from immunoSEQ multiplex PCR, and its TCRdb copy is limited to in-frame clones, with some not included. Among approximately 49,000 clones listed, just over 70% were seen once. Sequenced input: CD4+ T cells from blood buffy coats. The receptor set was obtained from a human donor in good health.

This clone showed up just a few times. The rearrangement links TRBV18 to TRBJ2-6, with D unresolved. Trimming cost V 2 bases and J 1 base, with 3 bases left between them. CDR3 length: 14 residues. Germline V gene sequence: CDR1 KGHSH, CDR2 LQKENI. Here the CDR3 DNA reads TGTGCCAGCTCACCAGTTTCTGGGGCCAACGTCCTGACTTTC. This codes for CASSPVSGANVLTF.

V gene TRBV19 combines with J gene TRBJ2-3; 8 positions agree with TRBD1. CDR1 and CDR2 from the germline V gene are LNHDA and SQIVND (reference sequence). The CDR3 runs to 17 residues. The V and J ends lost 5 bases and 2 bases, in that order; junction bases with no gene match: 12. The CDR3 reads CASSPRGGQGPTDTQYF. The CDR3 nucleotides are TGTGCCAGTAGTCCACGGGGTGGACAGGGCCCCACAGATACGCAGTATTTT.

The V gene is TRBV30, the J gene TRBJ1-6; D is undetermined. The V end lost 3 bases, the J end lost 9 bases, and 12 bases lay between the germline ends. Germline CDR1 reads GTSNPN; CDR2 reads SVGIG (reference sequence). The CDR3 runs 13 residues. The CDR3 DNA sequence: TGTGCCTGGAGAGCCCCAGTGGTTTCACCCCTCCACTTT. Translation gives CAWRAPVVSPLHF. The full variable domain, rest sourced from reference TRBV30 and TRBJ1-6, is SQTIHQWPATLVQPVGSPLSLECTVEGTSNPNLYWYRQAAGRGLQLLFYSVGIGQISSEVPQNLSASRPQDRQFILSSKKLLLSDSGFYLCAWRAPVVSPLHFGNGTRLTVT.

The CDR3 loop reads CASSFHTGVGYTF. The CDR3 region has the DNA TGTGCCAGCAGTTTCCACACAGGGGTTGGCTACACCTTC. The genes are TRBV6-6 and TRBJ1-2, with 7 bases lining up with TRBD1. Per the germline V gene, CDR1 is MNHNY and CDR2 is SVGAGI (reference sequence). This CDR3 has 13 residues. V lost 4 bases to trimming and J lost 7 bases; unmatched junction nucleotides: 6.